This TCR beta chain was recorded in a study of T cell repertoires in cytomegalovirus infection. About the research overall: CMV infection plus the matching HLA type was flagged by public TCR beta signatures. Study observations and caveats: Cumulated frequencies of public TCR beta families served to identify carriers of CMV plus the relevant HLA. HLA-C-restricted CMV-specific TCR beta clonotypes were dominant in the ex vivo response.

The CDR3 length is 19 residues. The V and J ends lost 2 bases and 0 bases respectively, with 17 bases between them. Germline V CDR1 and CDR2: MNHEY, SVGEGT. Each CDR3 protein is one row after TCRdb ran MiXCR on the reads. The data contain about 130,000 distinct CDR3 sequences, about 24% of them singletons. On this clonotype itself: Its matching antigen is unknown.

The sample comprised PBMCs, sequenced either directly or after in vitro stimulation (not recorded which). The sequence was obtained from a human donor in good health (CMV status not recorded). Some clones in this sample may be carry-over from other donors' samples. This rearrangement joins TRBV6-2 or TRBV6-3 to TRBJ2-6; the D gene could be TRBD1 or TRBD2 (5 bases each). The CDR3 coding sequence is TGTGCCAGCAGTTACCAGGTACCGGGACCAATCTCTGGGGCCAACGTCCTGACTTTC. Translating gives CASSYQVPGPISGANVLTF.